The 8 T cell receptor beta chains listed next were all sequenced from one sample in a study of tumor-infiltrating lymphocytes in primary liver carcinoma. From 500 ng of total RNA, TCR beta-specific cDNA was reverse-transcribed using a constant-region primer. Slightly modified ARM-PCR with three nested multiplex PCR rounds yielded TCR beta libraries. Forward primers for TRBV1-TRBV30 and a C-beta reverse primer served the first two PCR rounds, at around 11 cycles each. TCRdb reanalysed the multiplex PCR reads using MiXCR and keeps one entry per CDR3 protein. The table has some 43,000 distinct CDR3 sequences, less than 75% seen once. Total RNA and DNA came together from around 18-30 mg of bulk tissue without cell sorting. Sequencing used liver tumor tissue from sampling region 5. Subset indicated: tumor region T5, tumor centre. These TCRs come from a man in his forties or fifties with primary liver carcinoma and hepatitis B virus infection.

As concerns this clonotype: Being one base from a much bigger clone, this may be a read error. A read error is likely, as this CDR3 ends without the conserved phenylalanine or tryptophan. The chain couples TRBV30 to TRBJ2-1; no clear D gene. CDR3 length equals 12 residues. Trimming removed 7 bases from V and 5 bases from J, with 12 bases in between. The germline V gene encodes CDR1 GTSNPN and CDR2 SVGIG (reference sequence). Here the CDR3 reads CAYGSRDNEQFC. The CDR3 bases are TGTGCCTACGGATCTAGGGACAATGAGCAGTTCTGC.

This clonotype was recorded once. Since no conserved phenylalanine or tryptophan closes the CDR3, a read error is the likely cause. This chain links TRBV28 with TRBJ1-1, with TRBD1 matching 8 bases. Germline V lookup: CDR1 MDHEN, CDR2 SYDVKM. The CDR3 is made up of 14 amino acids. This chain's CDR3 is CASSSPTGATEAFY. The CDR3 DNA follows: TGCGCCAGCAGTTCCCCGACAGGGGCCACTGAAGCTTTCTAT.

With respect to this clonotype: A read error may account for a junction end that differs from germline. The chain employs TRBV29-1 and TRBJ2-6; the D call may be TRBD1 or TRBD2 (6 bases each). The CDR3 has 14 residues. The germline V gene has CDR1 SQVTM and CDR2 ANQGSEA. CDR3 protein: CSIATGTGANVLTF. The CDR3 DNA sequence: TGCAGCATTGCTACAGGGACTGGGGCCAACGTCCTGACCTTC.

Regarding this clonotype: The junction and the germline gene differ at one end; a read error may be behind it. J is TRBJ2-3 and V is TRBV28, with a tentative D call TRBD1 (7 bases). The CDR3 sequence is 14 residues long. CDR1 is MDHEN and CDR2 is SYDVKM in the germline V gene. The CDR3 sequence: CANRGLGVMDTLYF. CDR3 nucleotides: TGTGCCAACAGGGGACTGGGGGTAATGGATACGCTGTATTTT. The variable domain in full, completed from reference TRBV28 and TRBJ2-3, reads DVKVTQSSRYLVKRTGEKVFLECVQDMDHENMFWYRQDPGLGLRLIYFSYDVKMKEKGDIPEGYSVSREKKERFSLILESASTNQTSMYLCANRGLGVMDTLYFGPGTRLTVL.

This clonotype was found a few times. The genes are TRBV6-1 and TRBJ1-1; possibly TRBD1 for D (5 bases). The germline gives CDR1 MNHNS, CDR2 SASEGT. CDR3 length equals 15 residues. V was shortened by 8 bases and J by 1 base, with 17 bases between the two germline ends. The CDR3 sequence: CASGGWGTPNTEAFF. The CDR3 region has the DNA TGTGCCAGCGGGGGTTGGGGGACGCCGAACACTGAAGCTTTCTTT.

This clonotype was counted at least ten times. The chain employs TRBV30 and TRBJ2-5, with TRBD1 matching 9 bases. The V and J ends lost 5 bases and 4 bases, in that order; junction bases with no gene match: 2. CDR3 length: 12 amino acids. Germline values: CDR1 GTSNPN, CDR2 SVGIG (reference sequence). The CDR3 here is CAWGQGTETQYF. CDR3 bases: TGTGCCTGGGGACAGGGGACAGAGACCCAGTACTTC. Full variable domain (outside the CDR3, taken from reference TRBV30 and TRBJ2-5): SQTIHQWPATLVQPVGSPLSLECTVEGTSNPNLYWYRQAAGRGLQLLFYSVGIGQISSEVPQNLSASRPQDRQFILSSKKLLLSDSGFYLCAWGQGTETQYFGPGTRLLVL.

In this sample, this clonotype turned up many times. The V and J genes are TRBV7-9 and TRBJ2-2; 7 positions agree with TRBD1. The CDR3 contains 14 residues. Trimming at V came to 7 bases and at J to 1 base, leaving 3 bases not matched to a gene. Germline-derived CDR1 and CDR2 are SEHNR and FQNEAQ (reference sequence). CDR3 bases: TGTGCCAGCACAAGACAGGGGAACACCGGGGAGCTGTTTTTT. Its translation: CASTRQGNTGELFF.

On this clonotype: This may be a read error, as it is one base from a much larger clone. The rearrangement uses TRBV6-4 and TRBJ2-6, with 9 nucleotides matching TRBD1. Germline lookup yields CDR1 MRHNA and CDR2 SNTAGT. The CDR3 consists of 16 residues. With 10 bases clipped from V and 3 bases from J, the junction kept 10 bases outside the gene matches. The chain's CDR3 is CANRQGGLGGANVLTF. The DNA of the CDR3 is TGTGCCAACCGACAGGGGGGCCTTGGTGGGGCCAACGTCCTGACTTTC.